This TCR beta chain came from a study of spatial heterogeneity in lung cancer. About the research overall: Consistently, beta-chain sequences turned up in larger numbers than alpha-chain sequences did.

This clonotype has at least ten counts. The antigen is undetermined. This beta chain lies outside the target of a library built for alpha chains; its clone size means little. Study findings and constraints: Among tumor T cells, estimated coverage was about 7% for alpha chains and roughly 13% for beta chains. Tumoral mutation counts were tracked by counts of expanded intratumoral alpha and beta TCRs.

CDR3 size: 14 residues. Germline V gives CDR1 SGHNT, CDR2 YYREEE (reference sequence). The V and J ends lost 3 bases and 3 bases, in that order; junction bases with no gene match: 5. MiXCR, run by TCRdb on the 5' RACE reads, gives a single entry per CDR3 protein. Here the sample spans fewer than 20,000 distinct CDR3 sequences, about 6.1% being singletons. Noted time point: sample taken at primary tumor resection. The material sequenced was lung tumor tissue, taken at surgery. This rearrangement joins TRBV5-4 to TRBJ2-5; 7 nucleotides match TRBD1. This TCR was sampled from a female donor with early-stage non-small cell lung cancer. In DNA form, the CDR3 reads TGTGCCAGCAGCTCGGGACAGATGGAAGAGACCCAGTACTTC. Protein sequence: CASSSGQMEETQYF.